This TCR beta chain originates from a study of blood T cell repertoires in COVID-19 (dated by TCRdb to the early 2020s). The study in broad terms: Collaborator samples came from the United States, Italy and Spain and covered acute and convalescent phases of COVID-19. The material from the prospective study consisted of cDNA or gDNA derived from T cells, B-cell-depleted T cells, or PBMCs. The dataset comprised deeply sampled blood TCRbeta repertoires from subjects exposed to, actively infected with, or recovered from COVID-19. The repertoires were released in a freely available public database intended as a resource for research on the immune response to SARS-CoV-2. Samples came from the ongoing ImmuneRACE study (first 160 participants) plus 1,254 subjects from 6 global collaborators. The sample metadata nearly always contained a de-identified subject ID, COVID-19 status, age in years and sex. Where HLA class I and class II types were available, the types were taken from metadata supplied by the sample provider, not from assay-based typing. Here is what the overall study found, with its caveats: How much clinical and demographic metadata was included differed by source and by participant, and the metadata was provided uncurated.

V is reduced by 1 base and J by 4 bases, leaving a spacing of 10 bases between them. CDR1 and CDR2 are read off the germline V gene as LGHNA and YSLEER. Measured from the cysteine to the phenylalanine, the CDR3 is 15 residues long. Only CDR3 DNA is held: 45 bases, read in frame from base 1. In Seattle, one collaborating source enrolled patients while the infection was active and tracked those patients longitudinally over the course of disease. Whole blood was collected in K2EDTA tubes by collaborating institutions according to the institutions' own protocols. For TCRbeta analysis, collaborators shipped samples in one of three forms: frozen whole blood, isolated PBMCs, or DNA extracted from either of those sample types. TCRbeta CDR3 regions were amplified from genomic DNA using the immunoSEQ Assay, a bias-controlled multiplex PCR. The source study handled its data this way. The number of nucleated cells in each sample was estimated from the amplification of reference gene primers within the assay. To quantify the absolute abundance of each unique TCRbeta CDR3 rearrangement, sequence reads were collapsed and filtered. For each sample, productive Simpson clonality was calculated as the square root of Simpson's diversity index over productive rearrangements. TCRdb stores this immuneACCESS table with in-frame sequences only. Part of the clones is absent; in the studies checked, under half of the shortfall reflects unresolved V genes, and no reason is known for the rest. V and J calls and clone size are given by that table; D and trimming were obtained from the DNA. The sample table holds about 230,000 clones, of which about nine tenths were seen once. The top ten constitute 9.5% to 13% of the sample.

Remarks on this clone: What this receptor recognizes is not known. The input lacks base qualities; no much larger clone sits a single base away.

Material for sequencing was peripheral blood. The V and J genes are TRBV4-3 and TRBJ1-4; the D gene lacks a confident call. The sequence was obtained from a man in his forties or fifties with COVID-19, enrolled during active disease. This receptor has the CDR3 CASSQVPPVNEKLFF. The nucleotide sequence is given as TGCGCCAGCAGCCAAGTTCCCCCAGTTAATGAAAAACTGTTTTTT.